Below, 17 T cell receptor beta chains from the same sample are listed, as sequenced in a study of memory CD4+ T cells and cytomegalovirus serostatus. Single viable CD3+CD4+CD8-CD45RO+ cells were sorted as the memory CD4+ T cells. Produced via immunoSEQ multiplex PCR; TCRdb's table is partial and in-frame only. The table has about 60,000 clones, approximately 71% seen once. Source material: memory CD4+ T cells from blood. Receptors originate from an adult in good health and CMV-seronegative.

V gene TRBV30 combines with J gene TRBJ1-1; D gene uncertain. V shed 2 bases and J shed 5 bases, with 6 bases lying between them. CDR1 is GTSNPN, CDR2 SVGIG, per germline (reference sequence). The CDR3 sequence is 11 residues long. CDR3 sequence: CAWSMTTEAFF. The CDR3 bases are TGTGCCTGGAGTATGACAACTGAAGCTTTCTTT.

The CDR3 sequence is CASSFRQGNEQFF. In nucleotides, the CDR3 is TGTGCCAGCAGCTTCAGACAGGGGAATGAGCAGTTCTTC. The V call is TRBV9, the J call TRBJ2-1, with 8 nucleotides matching TRBD1. The germline V gene has CDR1 SGDLS and CDR2 YYNGEE. With 4 bases clipped from V and 7 bases from J, the junction kept 4 bases outside the gene matches. This CDR3 comprises 13 residues.

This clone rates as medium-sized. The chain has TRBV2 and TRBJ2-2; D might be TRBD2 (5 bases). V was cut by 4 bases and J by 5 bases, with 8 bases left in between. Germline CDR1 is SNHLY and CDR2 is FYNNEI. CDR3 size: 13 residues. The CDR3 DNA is TGTGCCAGCAGTGCCGGGGTAACCGGGGAGCTGTTTTTT. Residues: CASSAGVTGELFF.

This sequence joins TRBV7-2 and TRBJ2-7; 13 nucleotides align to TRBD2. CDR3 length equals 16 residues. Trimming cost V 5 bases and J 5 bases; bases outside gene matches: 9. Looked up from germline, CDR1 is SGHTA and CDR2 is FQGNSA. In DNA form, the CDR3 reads TGTGCCAGCAGCCCACAACTAGCGGGAGGGCGCGACGAGCAGTACTTC. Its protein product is CASSPQLAGGRDEQYF.

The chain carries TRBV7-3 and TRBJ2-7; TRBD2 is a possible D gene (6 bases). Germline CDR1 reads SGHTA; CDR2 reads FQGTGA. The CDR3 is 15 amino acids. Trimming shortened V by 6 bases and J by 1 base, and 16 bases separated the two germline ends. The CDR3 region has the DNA TGTGCCAGCAGTCTTAGCGGCGGGATTTCCTACGAGCAGTACTTC. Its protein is CASSLSGGISYEQYF.

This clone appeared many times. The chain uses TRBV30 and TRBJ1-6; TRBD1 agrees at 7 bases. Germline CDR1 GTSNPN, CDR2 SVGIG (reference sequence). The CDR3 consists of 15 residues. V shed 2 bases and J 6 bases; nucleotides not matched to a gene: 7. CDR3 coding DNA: TGTGCCTGGAGTCCCAGGGGACAGAGTAATTCACCCCTCCACTTT. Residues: CAWSPRGQSNSPLHF.

The CDR3 is CAIRDRSENTEAFF. The CDR3 region has the DNA TGTGCCATCAGGGACAGAAGCGAGAACACTGAAGCTTTCTTT. This chain connects TRBV10-3 to TRBJ1-1, with D perhaps matching TRBD1 (6 bases). V was clipped by 6 bases and J by 1 base, with 12 bases between them. The CDR3 is 14 residues long. From germline, CDR1 is ENHRY and CDR2 SYGVKD.

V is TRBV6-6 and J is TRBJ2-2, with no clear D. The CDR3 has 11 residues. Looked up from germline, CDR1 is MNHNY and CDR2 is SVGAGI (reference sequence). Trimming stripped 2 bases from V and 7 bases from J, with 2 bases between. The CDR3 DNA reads TGTGCCAGCAGTTACGTCGGGGAGCTGTTTTTT. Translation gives CASSYVGELFF.

The CDR3 DNA follows: TGTGCCAGCAGCTTAGAGCCAGGAGGGAACTATGGCTACACCTTC. Translation: CASSLEPGGNYGYTF. The chain is built from TRBV11-2 and TRBJ1-2; unclear D gene. V was trimmed by 0 bases and J by 2 bases, leaving 10 bases between them. This CDR3 is built from 15 residues. Germline V lookup: CDR1 SGHAT, CDR2 FQNNGV.

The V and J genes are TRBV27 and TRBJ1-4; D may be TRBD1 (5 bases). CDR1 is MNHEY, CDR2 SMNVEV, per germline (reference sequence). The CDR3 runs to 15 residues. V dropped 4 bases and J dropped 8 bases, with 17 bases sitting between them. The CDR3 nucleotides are TGTGCCAGCAGTTCAACGGTGGGGGACTGGGAAAAACTGTTTTTT. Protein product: CASSSTVGDWEKLFF.

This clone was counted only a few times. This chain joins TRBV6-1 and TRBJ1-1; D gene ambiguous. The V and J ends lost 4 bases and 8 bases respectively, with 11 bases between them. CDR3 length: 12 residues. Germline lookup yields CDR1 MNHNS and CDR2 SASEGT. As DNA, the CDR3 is TGTGCCAGCAGTGTCTGGGGAGTAGAAGCTTTCTTT. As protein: CASSVWGVEAFF.

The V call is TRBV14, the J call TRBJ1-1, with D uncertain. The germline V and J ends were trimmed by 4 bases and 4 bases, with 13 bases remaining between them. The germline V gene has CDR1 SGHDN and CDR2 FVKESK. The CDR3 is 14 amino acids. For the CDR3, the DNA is TGTGCCAGCAGCCCCATTGACTTGGGCACTGAAGCTTTCTTT. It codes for CASSPIDLGTEAFF.

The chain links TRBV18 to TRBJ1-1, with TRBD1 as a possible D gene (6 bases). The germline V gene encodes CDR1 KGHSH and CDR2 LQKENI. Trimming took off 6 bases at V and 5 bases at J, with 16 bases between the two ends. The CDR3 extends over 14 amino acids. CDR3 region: CASSIQGAQTEAFF. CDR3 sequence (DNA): TGTGCCAGCTCTATACAGGGAGCCCAAACTGAAGCTTTCTTT.

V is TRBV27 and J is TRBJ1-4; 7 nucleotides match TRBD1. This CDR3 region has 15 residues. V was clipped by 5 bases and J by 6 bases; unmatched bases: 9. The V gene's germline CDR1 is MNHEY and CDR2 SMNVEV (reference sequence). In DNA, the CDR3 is TGTGCCAGCAGTGCTACGACAGGGCGGTATGAAAAACTGTTTTTT. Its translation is CASSATTGRYEKLFF.

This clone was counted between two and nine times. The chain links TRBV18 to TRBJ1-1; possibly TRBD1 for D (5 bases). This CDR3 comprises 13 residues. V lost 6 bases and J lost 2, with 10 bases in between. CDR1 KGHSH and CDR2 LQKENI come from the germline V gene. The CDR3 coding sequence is TGTGCCAGCTCCGCGGGGGAAAACACTGAAGCTTTCTTT. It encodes CASSAGENTEAFF.

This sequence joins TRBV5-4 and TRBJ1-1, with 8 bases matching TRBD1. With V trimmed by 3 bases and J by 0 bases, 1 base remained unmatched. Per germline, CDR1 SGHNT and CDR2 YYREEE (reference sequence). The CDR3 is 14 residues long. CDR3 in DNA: TGTGCCAGCAGCTCGGGACAGGTGAACACTGAAGCTTTCTTT. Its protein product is CASSSGQVNTEAFF.

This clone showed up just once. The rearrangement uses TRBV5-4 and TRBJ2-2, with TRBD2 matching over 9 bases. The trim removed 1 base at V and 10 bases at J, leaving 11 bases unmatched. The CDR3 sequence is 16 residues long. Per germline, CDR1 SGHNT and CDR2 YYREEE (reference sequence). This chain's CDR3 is CASSLKRLAAEQELFF. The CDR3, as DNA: TGTGCCAGCAGCTTGAAGAGACTAGCGGCCGAACAGGAGCTGTTTTTT.